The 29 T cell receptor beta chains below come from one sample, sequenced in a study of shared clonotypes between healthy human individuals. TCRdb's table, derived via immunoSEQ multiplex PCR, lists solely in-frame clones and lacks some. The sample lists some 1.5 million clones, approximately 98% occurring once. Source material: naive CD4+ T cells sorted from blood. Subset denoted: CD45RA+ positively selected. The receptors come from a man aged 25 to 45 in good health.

CDR3 protein: CASSLHDSQGVHMNTEAFF. DNA of the CDR3: TGCGCCAGCAGTCTACATGACAGCCAGGGGGTCCACATGAACACTGAAGCTTTCTTT. The chain has TRBV23-1 and TRBJ1-1, with TRBD1 matching over 7 bases. TRBV23-1 is filed as an ORF, its function uncertain. V shed 4 bases and J 0 bases; nucleotides not matched to a gene: 17. The CDR3 extends over 19 amino acids.

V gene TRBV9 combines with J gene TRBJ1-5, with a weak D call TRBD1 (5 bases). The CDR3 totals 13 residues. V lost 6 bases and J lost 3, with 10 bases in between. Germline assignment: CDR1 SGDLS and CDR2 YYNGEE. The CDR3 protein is CASTGSDNQPQHF. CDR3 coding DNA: TGTGCCAGCACAGGGTCCGACAATCAGCCCCAGCATTTT. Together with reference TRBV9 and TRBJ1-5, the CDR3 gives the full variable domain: DSGVTQTPKHLITATGQRVTLRCSPRSGDLSVYWYQQSLDQGLQFLIQYYNGEERAKGNILERFSAQQFPDLHSELNLSSLELGDSALYFCASTGSDNQPQHFGDGTRLSIL.

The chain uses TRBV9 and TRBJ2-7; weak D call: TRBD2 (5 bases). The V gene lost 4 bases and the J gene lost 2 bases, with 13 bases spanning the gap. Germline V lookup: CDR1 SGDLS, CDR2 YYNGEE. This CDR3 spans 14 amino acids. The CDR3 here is CASSIGSTTYEQYF. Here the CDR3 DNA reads TGTGCCAGCAGCATCGGGTCGACTACCTACGAGCAGTACTTC.

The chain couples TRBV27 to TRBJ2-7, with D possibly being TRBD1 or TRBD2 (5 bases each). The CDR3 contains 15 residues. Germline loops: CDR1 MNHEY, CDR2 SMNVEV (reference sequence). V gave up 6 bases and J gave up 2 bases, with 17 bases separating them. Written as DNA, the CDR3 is TGTGCCAGCAGCCGTGGGGGAGCACAGGCCTACGAGCAGTACTTC. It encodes CASSRGGAQAYEQYF.

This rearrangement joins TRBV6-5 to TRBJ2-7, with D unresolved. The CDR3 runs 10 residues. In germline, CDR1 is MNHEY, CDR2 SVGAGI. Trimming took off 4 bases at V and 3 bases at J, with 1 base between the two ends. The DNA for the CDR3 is TGTGCCAGCAGTTTCTACGAGCAGTACTTC. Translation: CASSFYEQYF.

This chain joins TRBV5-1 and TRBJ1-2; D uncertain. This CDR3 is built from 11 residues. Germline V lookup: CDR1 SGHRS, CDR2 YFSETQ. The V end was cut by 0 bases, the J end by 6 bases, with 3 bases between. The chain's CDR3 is CASSLGNGYTF. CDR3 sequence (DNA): TGCGCCAGCAGCTTGGGGAATGGCTACACCTTC. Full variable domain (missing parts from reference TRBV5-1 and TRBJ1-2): KAGVTQTPRYLIKTRGQQVTLSCSPISGHRSVSWYQQTPGQGLQFLFEYFSETQRNKGNFPGRFSGRQFSNSRSEMNVSTLELGDSALYLCASSLGNGYTFGSGTRLTVV.

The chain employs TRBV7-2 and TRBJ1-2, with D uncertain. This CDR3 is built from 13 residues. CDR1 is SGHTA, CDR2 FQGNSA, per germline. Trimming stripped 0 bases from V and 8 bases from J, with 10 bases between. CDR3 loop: CASSLARDRGYTF. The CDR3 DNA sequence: TGTGCCAGCAGCTTAGCCCGGGATCGGGGCTACACCTTC.

CDR3 loop: CAIIGEETQYF. In DNA, the CDR3 is TGTGCCATCATAGGGGAAGAGACCCAGTACTTC. V is TRBV10-3 and J is TRBJ2-5; weak D call: TRBD1 (5 bases). The CDR3 has 11 amino acids. Germline loops: CDR1 ENHRY, CDR2 SYGVKD. The V end was cut by 7 bases, the J end by 3 bases, with 6 bases between.

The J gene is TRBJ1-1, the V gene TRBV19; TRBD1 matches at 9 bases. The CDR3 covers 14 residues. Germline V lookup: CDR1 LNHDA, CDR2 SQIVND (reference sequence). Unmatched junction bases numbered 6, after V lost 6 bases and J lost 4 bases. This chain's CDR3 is CASSSTTGGTEAFF. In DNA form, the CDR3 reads TGTGCCAGTAGCTCAACGACAGGGGGCACTGAAGCTTTCTTT.

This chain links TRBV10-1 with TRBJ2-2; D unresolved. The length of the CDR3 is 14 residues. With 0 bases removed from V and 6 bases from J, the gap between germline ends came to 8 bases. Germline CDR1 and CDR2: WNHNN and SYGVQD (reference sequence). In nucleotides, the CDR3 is TGCGCCAGCAGTGAGTCGCTTGGGGCCGGGGAGCTGTTTTTT. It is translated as CASSESLGAGELFF.

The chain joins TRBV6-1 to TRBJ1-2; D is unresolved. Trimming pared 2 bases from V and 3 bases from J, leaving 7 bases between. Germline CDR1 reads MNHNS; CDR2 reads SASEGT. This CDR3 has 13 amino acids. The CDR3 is CASSEPQDYGYTF. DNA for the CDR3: TGTGCCAGCAGTGAACCGCAGGACTATGGCTACACCTTC.

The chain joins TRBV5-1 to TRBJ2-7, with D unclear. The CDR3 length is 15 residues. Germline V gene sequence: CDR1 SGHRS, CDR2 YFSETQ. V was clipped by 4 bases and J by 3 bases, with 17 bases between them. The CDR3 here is CASSLRPALGYEQYF. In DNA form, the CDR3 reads TGCGCCAGCAGCCTAAGACCGGCGCTGGGCTACGAGCAGTACTTC.

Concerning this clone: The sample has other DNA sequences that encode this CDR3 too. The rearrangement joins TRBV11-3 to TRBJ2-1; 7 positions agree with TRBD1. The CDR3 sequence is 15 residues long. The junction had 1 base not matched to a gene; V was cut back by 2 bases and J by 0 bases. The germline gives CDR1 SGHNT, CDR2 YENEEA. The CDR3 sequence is CASSLRQGSYNEQFF. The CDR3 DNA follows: TGTGCCAGCAGCTTACGACAGGGCTCCTACAATGAGCAGTTCTTC. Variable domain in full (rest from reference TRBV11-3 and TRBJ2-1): EAGVVQSPRYKIIEKKQPVAFWCNPISGHNTLYWYLQNLGQGPELLIRYENEEAVDDSQLPKDRFSAERLKGVDSTLKIQPAELGDSAVYLCASSLRQGSYNEQFFGPGTRLTVL.

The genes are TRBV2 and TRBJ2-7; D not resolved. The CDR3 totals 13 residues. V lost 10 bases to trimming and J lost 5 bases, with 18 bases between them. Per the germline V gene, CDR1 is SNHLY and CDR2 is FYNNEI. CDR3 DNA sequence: TGTGCCACCCTTAAAGACCTGAGCGACGAGCAGTACTTC. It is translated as CATLKDLSDEQYF.

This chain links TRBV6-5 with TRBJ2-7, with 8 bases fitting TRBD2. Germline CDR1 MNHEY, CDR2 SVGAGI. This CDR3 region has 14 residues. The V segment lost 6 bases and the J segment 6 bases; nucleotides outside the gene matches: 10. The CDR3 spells CASRERGLGGEQYF. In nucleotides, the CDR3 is TGTGCCAGCAGGGAACGGGGACTAGGGGGCGAGCAGTACTTC.

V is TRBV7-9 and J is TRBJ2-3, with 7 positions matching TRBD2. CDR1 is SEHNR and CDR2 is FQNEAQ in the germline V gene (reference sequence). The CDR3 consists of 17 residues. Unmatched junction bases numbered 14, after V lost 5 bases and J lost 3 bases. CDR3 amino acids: CASSPGRVAGITDTQYF. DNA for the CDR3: TGTGCCAGCAGCCCGGGGAGGGTAGCGGGCATAACAGATACGCAGTATTTT.

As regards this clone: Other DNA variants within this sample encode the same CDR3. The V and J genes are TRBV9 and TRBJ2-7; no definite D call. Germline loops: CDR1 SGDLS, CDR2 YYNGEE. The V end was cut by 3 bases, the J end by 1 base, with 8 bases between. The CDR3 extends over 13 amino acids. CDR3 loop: CASSAPSSYEQYF. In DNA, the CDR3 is TGTGCCAGCAGCGCCCCCTCGTCCTACGAGCAGTACTTC.

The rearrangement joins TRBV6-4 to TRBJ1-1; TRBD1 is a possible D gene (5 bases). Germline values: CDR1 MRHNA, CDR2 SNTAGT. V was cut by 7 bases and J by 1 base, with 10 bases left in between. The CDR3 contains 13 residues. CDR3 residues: CASTDRQNTEAFF. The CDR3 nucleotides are TGTGCCAGCACCGACAGACAGAACACTGAAGCTTTCTTT.

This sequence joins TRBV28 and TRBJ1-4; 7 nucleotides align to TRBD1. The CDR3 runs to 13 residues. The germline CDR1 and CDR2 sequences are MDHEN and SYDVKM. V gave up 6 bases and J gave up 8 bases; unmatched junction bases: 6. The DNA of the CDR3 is TGTGCCAGCAGCACAGGGGTGAGGGAAAAACTGTTTTTT. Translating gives CASSTGVREKLFF.

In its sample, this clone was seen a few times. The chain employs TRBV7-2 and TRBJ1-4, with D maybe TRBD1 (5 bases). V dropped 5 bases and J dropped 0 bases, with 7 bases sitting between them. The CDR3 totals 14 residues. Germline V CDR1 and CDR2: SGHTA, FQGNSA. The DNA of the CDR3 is TGTGCCAGCAGCCGGACAACAACTAATGAAAAACTGTTTTTT. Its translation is CASSRTTTNEKLFF.

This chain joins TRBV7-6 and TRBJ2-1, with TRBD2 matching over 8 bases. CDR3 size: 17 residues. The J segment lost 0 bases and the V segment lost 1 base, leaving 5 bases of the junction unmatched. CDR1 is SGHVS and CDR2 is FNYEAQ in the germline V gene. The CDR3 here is CASSLELAESSYNEQFF. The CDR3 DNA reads TGTGCCAGCAGCTTAGAACTAGCGGAAAGCTCCTACAATGAGCAGTTCTTC. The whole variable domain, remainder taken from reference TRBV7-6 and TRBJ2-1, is GAGVSQSPRYKVTKRGQDVALRCDPISGHVSLYWYRQALGQGPEFLTYFNYEAQQDKSGLPNDRFSAERPEGSISTLTIQRTEQRDSAMYRCASSLELAESSYNEQFFGPGTRLTVL.

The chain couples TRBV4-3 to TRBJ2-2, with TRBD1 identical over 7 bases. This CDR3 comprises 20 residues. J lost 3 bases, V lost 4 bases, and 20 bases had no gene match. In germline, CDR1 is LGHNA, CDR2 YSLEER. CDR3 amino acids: CASSLFPGQTFWWDTGELFF. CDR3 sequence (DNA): TGCGCCAGCAGCCTGTTTCCGGGACAGACCTTTTGGTGGGACACCGGGGAGCTGTTTTTT.

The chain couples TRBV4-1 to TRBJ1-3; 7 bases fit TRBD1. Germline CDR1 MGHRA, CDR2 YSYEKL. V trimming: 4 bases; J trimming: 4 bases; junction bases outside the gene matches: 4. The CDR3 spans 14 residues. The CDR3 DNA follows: TGCGCCAGCAGCCTGACAGGGACCGGAAACACCATATATTTT. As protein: CASSLTGTGNTIYF.

The CDR3 protein is CASSQQPPGSGANVLTF. CDR3 bases: TGTGCCAGCAGCCAACAACCCCCAGGCTCTGGGGCCAACGTCCTGACTTTC. The rearrangement uses TRBV7-8 and TRBJ2-6; unclear D gene. CDR1 SGHVS and CDR2 FQNEAQ come from the germline V gene. The ends were cut back, 5 bases at V and 0 bases at J, with 14 bases in the middle. The CDR3 length is 17 residues.

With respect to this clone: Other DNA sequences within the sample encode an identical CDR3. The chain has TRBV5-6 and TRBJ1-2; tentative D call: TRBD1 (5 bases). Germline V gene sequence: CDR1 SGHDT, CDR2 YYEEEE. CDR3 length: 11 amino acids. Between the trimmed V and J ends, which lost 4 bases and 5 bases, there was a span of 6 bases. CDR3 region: CASSTGYGYTF. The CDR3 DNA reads TGTGCCAGCAGCACAGGTTATGGCTACACCTTC. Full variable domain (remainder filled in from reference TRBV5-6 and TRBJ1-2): DAGVTQSPTHLIKTRGQQVTLRCSPKSGHDTVSWYQQALGQGPQFIFQYYEEEERQRGNFPDRFSGHQFPNYSSELNVNALLLGDSALYLCASSTGYGYTFGSGTRLTVV.

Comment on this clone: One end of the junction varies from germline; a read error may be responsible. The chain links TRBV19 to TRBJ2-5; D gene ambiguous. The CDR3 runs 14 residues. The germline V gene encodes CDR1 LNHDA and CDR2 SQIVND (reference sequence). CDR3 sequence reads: CASSKKSTFENQYF. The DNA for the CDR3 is TGTGCCAGTAGTAAGAAGAGTACTTTCGAGAACCAGTACTTC.

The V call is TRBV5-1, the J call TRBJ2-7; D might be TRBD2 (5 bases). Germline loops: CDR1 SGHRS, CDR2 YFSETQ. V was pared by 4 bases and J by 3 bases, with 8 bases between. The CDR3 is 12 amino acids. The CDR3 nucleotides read TGCGCCAGCAGCGGGAGCGGCTACGAGCAGTACTTC. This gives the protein CASSGSGYEQYF.

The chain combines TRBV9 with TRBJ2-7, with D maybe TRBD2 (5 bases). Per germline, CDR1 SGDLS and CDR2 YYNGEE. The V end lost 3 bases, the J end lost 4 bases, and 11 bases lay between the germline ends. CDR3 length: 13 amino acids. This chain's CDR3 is CASSEQTGYEQYF. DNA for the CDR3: TGTGCCAGCAGCGAGCAGACGGGATACGAGCAGTACTTC. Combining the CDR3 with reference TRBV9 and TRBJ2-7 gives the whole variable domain DSGVTQTPKHLITATGQRVTLRCSPRSGDLSVYWYQQSLDQGLQFLIQYYNGEERAKGNILERFSAQQFPDLHSELNLSSLELGDSALYFCASSEQTGYEQYFGPGTRLTVT.

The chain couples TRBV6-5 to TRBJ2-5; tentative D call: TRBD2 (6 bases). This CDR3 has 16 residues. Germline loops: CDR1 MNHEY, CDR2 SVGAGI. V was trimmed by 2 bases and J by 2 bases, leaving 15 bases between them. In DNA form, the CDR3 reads TGTGCCAGCAGTTACCCCAAGTTCGGGGGACAAGAGACCCAGTACTTC. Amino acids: CASSYPKFGGQETQYF.